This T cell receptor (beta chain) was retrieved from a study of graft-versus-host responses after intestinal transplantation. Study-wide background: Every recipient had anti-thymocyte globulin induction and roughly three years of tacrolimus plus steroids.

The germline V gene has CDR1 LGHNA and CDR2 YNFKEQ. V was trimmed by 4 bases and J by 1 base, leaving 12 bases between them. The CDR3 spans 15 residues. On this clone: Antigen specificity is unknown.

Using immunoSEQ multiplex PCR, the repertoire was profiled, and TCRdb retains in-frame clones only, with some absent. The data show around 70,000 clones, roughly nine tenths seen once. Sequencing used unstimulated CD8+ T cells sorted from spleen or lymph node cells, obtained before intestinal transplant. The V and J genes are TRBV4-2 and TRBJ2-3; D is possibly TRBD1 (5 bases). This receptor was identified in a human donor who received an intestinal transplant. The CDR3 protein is CASSPWEGGTDTQYF. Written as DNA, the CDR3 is TGTGCCAGCAGCCCATGGGAAGGGGGCACAGATACGCAGTATTTT.